The 10 T cell receptor beta chains below were found in one sample sequenced in a study of OX40 agonist ivuxolimab in advanced cancers. The library was obtained by the immunoSEQ multiplex PCR assay. This immuneACCESS table, as held by TCRdb, lists in-frame sequences with V and J called but not all clones. Of the missing ones, under half trace to an unresolved V gene in checked studies; the others have no known cause. The sample has tens of thousands of clones on record, about 86% of them singletons. The ten biggest clones cover 2% to 2.5% of the sample. Source: CD4+ or CD8+ T cells sorted from blood, taken in a trial of the OX40 agonist ivuxolimab. These receptors all stem from an adult with an advanced solid tumor such as melanoma, head and neck, liver or kidney cancer.

This chain links TRBV19 with TRBJ2-1, with unresolved D. Germline CDR1 LNHDA, CDR2 SQIVND (reference sequence). V gave up 10 bases and J gave up 3 bases, with 13 bases separating them. This CDR3 contains 13 residues. The chain's CDR3 is CATSGSLYNEQFF. As DNA, the CDR3 is TGTGCCACCTCCGGGTCCCTCTACAATGAGCAGTTCTTC. Based on the CDR3 plus reference TRBV19 and TRBJ2-1, the full variable domain is DGGITQSPKYLFRKEGQNVTLSCEQNLNHDAMYWYRQDPGQGLRLIYYSQIVNDFQKGDIAEGYSVSREKKESFPLTVTSAQKNPTAFYLCATSGSLYNEQFFGPGTRLTVL.

This clone was seen once. The chain is built from TRBV5-1 and TRBJ1-5, with 11 positions matching TRBD1. V lost 0 bases to trimming and J lost 6 bases; unmatched junction nucleotides: 11. Germline values: CDR1 SGHRS, CDR2 YFSETQ. The CDR3 has 18 amino acids. In DNA, the CDR3 is TGCGCCAGCAGCTTGGGGACAGGGGGCCCAAAAGGGGGTCAGCCCCAGCATTTT. Encoded protein: CASSLGTGGPKGGQPQHF.

This chain connects TRBV14 to TRBJ2-3; TRBD2 agrees at 7 bases. CDR1 is SGHDN and CDR2 is FVKESK in the germline V gene. The CDR3 sequence is 17 residues long. The V gene end was trimmed by 4 bases and the J gene end by 4 bases; junction bases not matched to a gene: 14. For the CDR3, the DNA is TGTGCCAGCAGCCGCGTACCAAGGGCGGGAGTCTCAGATACGCAGTATTTT. As protein: CASSRVPRAGVSDTQYF.

The chain uses TRBV7-2 and TRBJ2-2; D call uncertain. CDR3 length: 14 amino acids. Germline CDR1 is SGHTA and CDR2 is FQGNSA. Deletions cut 1 base from V and 4 bases from J, with 7 bases between. CDR3 amino acids: CASSLVFSTGELFF. The DNA of the CDR3 is TGTGCCAGCAGCTTAGTATTCAGCACCGGGGAGCTGTTTTTT. The full variable domain, its missing parts supplied by reference TRBV7-2 and TRBJ2-2, is GAGVSQSPSNKVTEKGKDVELRCDPISGHTALYWYRQSLGQGLEFLIYFQGNSAPDKSGLPSDRFSAERTGGSVSTLTIQRTQQEDSAVYLCASSLVFSTGELFFGEGSRLTVL.

The chain employs TRBV6-5 and TRBJ2-5, with 12 bases lining up with TRBD1. The V gene end was trimmed by 4 bases and the J gene end by 5 bases; junction bases not matched to a gene: 8. Germline V CDR1 and CDR2: MNHEY, SVGAGI. CDR3 length: 16 amino acids. CDR3 sequence: CASSFQGQGAVETQYF. The CDR3 nucleotides are TGTGCCAGCAGTTTTCAGGGACAGGGGGCAGTTGAGACCCAGTACTTC.

This clone was detected a few times. V usage is TRBV7-2 and J usage is TRBJ2-3, with D hard to call. Trimming removed 8 bases from V and 6 bases from J, with 9 bases in between. This CDR3 has 11 residues. Per germline, CDR1 SGHTA and CDR2 FQGNSA. The CDR3 loop reads CASGSRDTQYF. Here the CDR3 DNA reads TGTGCCAGCGGATCGAGGGATACGCAGTATTTT.

V and J are TRBV18 and TRBJ2-1, with D possibly TRBD2 on 6 matching bases. V gave up 8 bases and J gave up 10 bases, with 15 bases separating them. The CDR3 is 12 amino acids. Germline V gene data show CDR1 as KGHSH and CDR2 as LQKENI. The CDR3 DNA follows: TGTGCCAGCACCCGCCCGGGAGCCGAGCAGTTCTTC. Translating gives CASTRPGAEQFF.

This rearrangement joins TRBV7-9 to TRBJ1-1; D is unresolved. V gave up 5 bases and J gave up 1 base, with 11 bases separating them. The germline V gene has CDR1 SEHNR and CDR2 FQNEAQ (reference sequence). There are 14 residues in the CDR3. CDR3 in amino acids: CASSPRGENTEAFF. The DNA of the CDR3 is TGTGCCAGCAGCCCCCGCGGGGAGAACACTGAAGCTTTCTTT.

V usage is TRBV30 and J usage is TRBJ1-2, with D possibly TRBD1 on 6 matching bases. V lost 0 bases and J lost 1, with 12 bases in between. The CDR3 covers 15 residues. The germline V gene encodes CDR1 GTSNPN and CDR2 SVGIG (reference sequence). The CDR3 DNA reads TGTGCCTGGAGTGTTTCAAGGGGGAGTAACTATGGCTACACCTTC. Amino acids: CAWSVSRGSNYGYTF. Full variable domain (remainder filled in from reference TRBV30 and TRBJ1-2): SQTIHQWPATLVQPVGSPLSLECTVEGTSNPNLYWYRQAAGRGLQLLFYSVGIGQISSEVPQNLSASRPQDRQFILSSKKLLLSDSGFYLCAWSVSRGSNYGYTFGSGTRLTVV.

This rearrangement joins TRBV9 to TRBJ2-3; TRBD2 aligns across 12 bases. With V trimmed by 0 bases and J by 1 base, 12 bases remained unmatched. The V gene's germline CDR1 is SGDLS and CDR2 YYNGEE. The CDR3 runs 20 residues. CDR3 coding DNA: TGTGCCAGCAGCGTAGGCGGACTAGCGGGGAGTATTGTACGCACAGATACGCAGTATTTT. Translating it yields CASSVGGLAGSIVRTDTQYF. Filled out from reference TRBV9 and TRBJ2-3, the complete variable domain reads DSGVTQTPKHLITATGQRVTLRCSPRSGDLSVYWYQQSLDQGLQFLIQYYNGEERAKGNILERFSAQQFPDLHSELNLSSLELGDSALYFCASSVGGLAGSIVRTDTQYFGPGTRLTVL.